A selection of T cell receptor beta chains follows, all from one sample in a study of CD8 T cells in ankylosing spondylitis. TCRdb reprocessed the 5' RACE reads with MiXCR, giving one entry per CDR3 protein. In the table there are around 450,000 distinct CDR3 sequences, 26% of which are singletons. Sequencing was carried out using blood, either unsorted or a sorted T cell fraction (not recorded which). These TCRs come from a male donor with ankylosing spondylitis. CDR3s include the opening cysteine and the closing phenylalanine or tryptophan. Each record gives: D gene, J gene, clone size, V gene, CDR3 protein, CDR3 DNA. A D gene is named only where the DNA matches it firmly. Only some rows state a clone size, as once, few, many or a class for expanded clones.

d_call: TRBD2
j_call: TRBJ2-1
clone_size: few
v_call: TRBV5-1
cdr3_aa: CASSLEAGGFGEQFF
cdr3_nt: TGCGCCAGCAGCCTCGAAGCGGGAGGGTTCGGTGAGCAGTTCTTC

d_call: TRBD2
j_call: TRBJ2-3
clone_size: few
v_call: TRBV7-2
cdr3_aa: CASSLVPAGRGTDTQYF
cdr3_nt: TGTGCCAGCAGCTTAGTCCCAGCGGGAAGGGGCACAGATACGCAGTATTTT

d_call: TRBD1
j_call: TRBJ2-5
clone_size: few
v_call: TRBV5-6
cdr3_aa: CASSLAWDRGIQETQYF
cdr3_nt: TGTGCCAGCAGCTTGGCCTGGGACAGGGGAATTCAAGAGACCCAGTACTTC

d_call: -
j_call: TRBJ2-7
clone_size: -
v_call: TRBV5-1
cdr3_aa: CASSTGSGTYEQYF
cdr3_nt: TGCGCCAGCAGCACAGGGAGCGGAACCTACGAGCAGTACTTC

d_call: TRBD1
j_call: TRBJ1-2
clone_size: -
v_call: TRBV7-9
cdr3_aa: CASSSDKTGSYGYTF
cdr3_nt: TGTGCCAGCAGCTCCGATAAGACAGGGAGCTATGGCTACACCTTC

d_call: -
j_call: TRBJ1-3
clone_size: -
v_call: TRBV2
cdr3_aa: CASARRGLNTIYF
cdr3_nt: TGTGCCAGCGCACGAAGGGGCTTAAACACCATATATTTT

d_call: -
j_call: TRBJ2-3
clone_size: -
v_call: TRBV16
cdr3_aa: CASSRRQQGDTQYF
cdr3_nt: TGTGCCAGCAGCCGCCGCCAACAGGGAGATACGCAGTATTTT

d_call: -
j_call: TRBJ1-2
clone_size: few
v_call: TRBV29-1
cdr3_aa: CSVEYYGYTF
cdr3_nt: TGCAGCGTTGAATACTATGGCTACACCTTC

d_call: -
j_call: TRBJ2-7
clone_size: -
v_call: TRBV3-1
cdr3_aa: CASSQARGSYEQYF
cdr3_nt: TGTGCCAGCAGCCAAGCCAGGGGATCCTACGAGCAGTACTTC

d_call: TRBD1
j_call: TRBJ1-5
clone_size: few
v_call: TRBV28
cdr3_aa: CASSLRQGHIQPQHF
cdr3_nt: TGTGCCAGCAGTCTAAGACAGGGTCATATTCAGCCCCAGCATTTT

d_call: -
j_call: TRBJ2-1
clone_size: -
v_call: TRBV29-1
cdr3_aa: CSVQRSGLEQFF
cdr3_nt: TGCAGCGTACAACGAAGCGGACTCGAGCAGTTCTTC

d_call: TRBD2
j_call: TRBJ2-5
clone_size: few
v_call: TRBV29-1
cdr3_aa: CSVDRGRVAGGLLETQYF
cdr3_nt: TGCAGCGTTGATCGAGGTCGGGTAGCGGGAGGCCTCCTAGAGACCCAGTACTTC

d_call: -
j_call: TRBJ2-5
clone_size: few
v_call: TRBV24-1
cdr3_aa: CATSDSTRETQYF
cdr3_nt: TGTGCCACCAGTGATTCTACACGAGAGACCCAGTACTTC

d_call: TRBD1
j_call: TRBJ1-4
clone_size: -
v_call: TRBV20-1
cdr3_aa: CSAGQGATNEKLFF
cdr3_nt: TGCAGTGCGGGACAGGGGGCAACTAATGAAAAACTGTTTTTT

d_call: TRBD2
j_call: TRBJ2-3
clone_size: -
v_call: TRBV7-9
cdr3_aa: CASSLGLAGLTDTQYF
cdr3_nt: TGTGCCAGCAGCTTAGGACTAGCGGGACTCACAGATACGCAGTATTTT

d_call: -
j_call: TRBJ2-1
clone_size: -
v_call: TRBV10-3
cdr3_aa: CAISLSGSVSYNEQFF
cdr3_nt: TGTGCCATCAGCCTAAGCGGGTCCGTCTCCTACAATGAGCAGTTCTTC

d_call: TRBD2
j_call: TRBJ2-2
clone_size: -
v_call: TRBV20-1
cdr3_aa: CSATPGLATGELFF
cdr3_nt: TGCAGTGCGACACCGGGACTAGCTACCGGGGAGCTGTTTTTT

d_call: TRBD2
j_call: TRBJ2-2
clone_size: few
v_call: TRBV12-3/TRBV12-4
cdr3_aa: CASGRATGELFF
cdr3_nt: TGCGCTAGCGGGAGGGCTACCGGGGAGCTGTTTTTT

d_call: -
j_call: TRBJ1-1
clone_size: few
v_call: TRBV29-1
cdr3_aa: CSVALNTEAFF
cdr3_nt: TGCAGCGTTGCACTTAACACTGAAGCTTTCTTT

d_call: TRBD2
j_call: TRBJ2-2
clone_size: -
v_call: TRBV5-1
cdr3_aa: CASSLAAGGDTGELFF
cdr3_nt: TGCGCCAGCAGCTTGGCAGCGGGAGGGGACACCGGGGAGCTGTTTTTT

d_call: TRBD2
j_call: TRBJ2-1
clone_size: -
v_call: TRBV11-1
cdr3_aa: CASSSGLAGTDEQFF
cdr3_nt: TGTGCCAGCAGCTCGGGACTAGCGGGAACCGATGAGCAGTTCTTC

d_call: TRBD1
j_call: TRBJ2-1
clone_size: -
v_call: TRBV6-1
cdr3_aa: CASSLPGQVNNEQFF
cdr3_nt: TGTGCCAGCAGTCTTCCGGGACAGGTTAACAATGAGCAGTTCTTC

d_call: TRBD2
j_call: TRBJ2-1
clone_size: -
v_call: TRBV20-1
cdr3_aa: CSARPGLANEQFF
cdr3_nt: TGCAGTGCTAGACCCGGACTAGCCAATGAGCAGTTCTTC

d_call: TRBD1
j_call: TRBJ2-1
clone_size: -
v_call: TRBV5-5
cdr3_aa: CASSYLTGGVGRGNEQFF
cdr3_nt: TGTGCCAGCAGCTACTTAACAGGGGGCGTAGGAAGGGGCAATGAGCAGTTCTTC

d_call: -
j_call: TRBJ1-5
clone_size: few
v_call: TRBV2
cdr3_aa: CASSEGQGQPQHF
cdr3_nt: TGTGCCAGCAGTGAAGGGCAGGGCCAGCCCCAGCATTTT

d_call: -
j_call: TRBJ1-5
clone_size: -
v_call: TRBV5-1
cdr3_aa: CASSLGPITDYNQPQHF
cdr3_nt: TGCGCCAGCAGCCTAGGGCCGATAACAGACTACAATCAGCCCCAGCATTTT

d_call: TRBD2
j_call: TRBJ2-1
clone_size: few
v_call: TRBV20-1
cdr3_aa: CSAWTSGSVNEQFF
cdr3_nt: TGCAGTGCTTGGACTAGCGGGAGTGTCAATGAGCAGTTCTTC

d_call: -
j_call: TRBJ1-1
clone_size: few
v_call: TRBV12-3/TRBV12-4
cdr3_aa: CASSLRGLANTEAFF
cdr3_nt: TGTGCCAGCAGTTTACGGGGATTGGCGAACACTGAAGCTTTCTTT

d_call: -
j_call: TRBJ2-1
clone_size: once
v_call: TRBV5-6
cdr3_aa: CASSLVTRVEGEQFF
cdr3_nt: TGTGCCAGCAGCTTGGTTACTAGGGTCGAGGGTGAGCAGTTCTTC

d_call: -
j_call: TRBJ2-1
clone_size: -
v_call: TRBV9
cdr3_aa: CASSVGPKIRGYNEQFF
cdr3_nt: TGTGCCAGCAGCGTAGGCCCCAAGATCAGGGGATACAATGAGCAGTTCTTC

d_call: -
j_call: TRBJ1-3
clone_size: few
v_call: TRBV5-1
cdr3_aa: CASSLQSSGNTIYF
cdr3_nt: TGCGCCAGCAGCTTACAGAGCTCTGGAAACACCATATATTTT

d_call: TRBD2
j_call: TRBJ2-1
clone_size: few
v_call: TRBV27
cdr3_aa: CASSMRETPSNEQFF
cdr3_nt: TGTGCCAGCAGTATGCGGGAGACCCCTTCCAATGAGCAGTTCTTC

d_call: -
j_call: TRBJ2-1
clone_size: -
v_call: TRBV5-5
cdr3_aa: CASSSQGPEQFF
cdr3_nt: TGTGCCAGCAGCTCTCAGGGGCCTGAGCAGTTCTTC

d_call: -
j_call: TRBJ1-1
clone_size: few
v_call: TRBV5-6
cdr3_aa: CASSPVGEVVAFF
cdr3_nt: TGTGCCAGCAGCCCGGTTGGTGAGGTAGTGGCTTTCTTT

d_call: TRBD2
j_call: TRBJ2-3
clone_size: few
v_call: TRBV20-1
cdr3_aa: CSAREGAGATDTQYF
cdr3_nt: TGCAGTGCTAGAGAAGGAGCGGGAGCAACAGATACGCAGTATTTT

d_call: -
j_call: TRBJ2-2
clone_size: -
v_call: TRBV20-1
cdr3_aa: CSASPGRGGTGELFF
cdr3_nt: TGCAGTGCGTCGCCTGGGAGAGGTGGGACCGGGGAGCTGTTTTTT

d_call: -
j_call: TRBJ2-1
clone_size: -
v_call: TRBV7-2
cdr3_aa: CASSVRVADFNEQFF
cdr3_nt: TGTGCCAGCAGCGTCAGGGTAGCAGACTTCAATGAGCAGTTCTTC